This entry features one T cell receptor (beta chain) sequence. The repertoire was sequenced with immunoSEQ multiplex PCR; TCRdb's copy has only in-frame clones and lacks some. The profile covers approximately 160,000 clones, with more than 90% appearing a single time and around 2.2% taken by the ten largest. The sample belongs to a study of control samples from healthy donors and cancer patients. There are 12 residues in the CDR3. V was cut by 6 bases and J by 5 bases, with 10 bases left in between. The sequencing sample was made of blood. This receptor was taken from a woman aged 40 to 50 in good health. V and J are TRBV12-3 or TRBV12-4 and TRBJ1-2, with unresolved D. The CDR3 region has the DNA TGTGCCAGCAGCCAGACGGTGTATGGCTACACCTTC. This codes for CASSQTVYGYTF.